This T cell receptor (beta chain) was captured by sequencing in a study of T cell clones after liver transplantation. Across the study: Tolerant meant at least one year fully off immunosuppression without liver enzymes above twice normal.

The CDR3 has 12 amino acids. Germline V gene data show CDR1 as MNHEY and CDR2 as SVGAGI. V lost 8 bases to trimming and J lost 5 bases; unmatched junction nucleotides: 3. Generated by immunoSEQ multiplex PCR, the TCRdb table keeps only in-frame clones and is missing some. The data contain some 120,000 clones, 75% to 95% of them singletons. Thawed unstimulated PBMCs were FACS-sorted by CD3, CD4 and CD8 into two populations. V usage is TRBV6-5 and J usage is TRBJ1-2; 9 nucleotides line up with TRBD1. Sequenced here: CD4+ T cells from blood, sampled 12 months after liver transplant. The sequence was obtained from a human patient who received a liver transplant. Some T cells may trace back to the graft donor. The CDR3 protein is CASRDRAYGYTF. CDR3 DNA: TGTGCCAGCCGGGACAGGGCTTATGGCTACACCTTC.